This T cell receptor beta chain was recorded in a study of blood T cell repertoires in COVID-19. Here immunoSEQ multiplex PCR was the method, and the copy in TCRdb shows in-frame clones only, minus some. The sample holds 110,000 to 150,000 clones, around 81% seen once. Trimming cost V 4 bases and J 8 bases, with 6 bases left between them. Germline V gene data show CDR1 as ENHRY and CDR2 as SYGVKD. The CDR3 runs 11 residues. The study recruited people aged about 18 to 90 years across roughly 23 US areas. Assignments of participants to cohorts depended upon their own reported clinical history. Cohort 3 donors counted as recovered after two negative PCRs, clearance, or resolved symptoms.

The chain joins TRBV10-3 to TRBJ1-3; no definite D call. The receptor was derived from a woman aged 40-49 years who had recovered from COVID-19. Sequences were obtained from PBMCs or T cells enriched from blood (not recorded which). Here the CDR3 DNA reads TGTGCCATCAGTGGCGGGGACACCATATATTTT. Translation: CAISGGDTIYF.